The 2 T cell receptor beta chains below were found in one sample sequenced in a study of T cell repertoires in cytomegalovirus infection. TCRdb recomputed calls from the reads with MiXCR, one row per CDR3 protein. This table has approximately 990,000 distinct CDR3 sequences, around 29% appearing once. No antigen has been identified for these receptors. Sequences were derived from cultured CD8+ T cells from PBMCs, sampled from culture after CMV antigen stimulation. The receptors shown here come from a human donor in good health (CMV status not recorded). Some clones in this sample may be carry-over from other donors' samples.

The table lists this clonotype with many counts. The chain's CDR3 is CASASPGGTYEQYV. CDR3 coding DNA: TGTGCCAGCGCATCCCCGGGAGGAACCTACGAGCAGTACGTC. This sequence joins TRBV28 and TRBJ2-7, with 7 bases matching TRBD2. The CDR3 consists of 14 residues. The trim removed 8 bases at V and 2 bases at J, leaving 9 bases unmatched. The germline V gene encodes CDR1 MDHEN and CDR2 SYDVKM.

The table lists this clonotype with a few counts. The V and J genes are TRBV19 and TRBJ1-2; D call uncertain. CDR1 is LNHDA and CDR2 is SQIVND in the germline V gene (reference sequence). V dropped 7 bases and J dropped 8 bases, with 14 bases sitting between them. The CDR3 sequence is 12 residues long. The chain's CDR3 is CASTNLGGGYTF. CDR3 sequence (DNA): TGTGCCAGTACCAACCTGGGAGGAGGCTACACCTTC.